This passage covers 20 T cell receptor beta chains from one sample sequenced in a study of blood T cell repertoires in COVID-19. The method was immunoSEQ multiplex PCR; TCRdb's version includes in-frame clones alone and lacks a portion of them. Among roughly 150,000 clones listed, 84% were seen once. Sequenced material: peripheral blood. The receptors stem from a woman aged 50 to 65 in a cohort sampled during active or convalescent COVID-19.

V is TRBV2 and J is TRBJ2-7, with 12 positions matching TRBD2. CDR1 and CDR2 (germline): SNHLY, FYNNEI. This CDR3 region has 18 residues. J was trimmed by 0 bases and V by 6 bases; bases with no gene match: 12. The CDR3 nucleotides are TGTGCCAGCAGGCGGCCGGGACTAGCGGGCCGAAGCTCCTACGAGCAGTACTTC. It encodes CASRRPGLAGRSSYEQYF.

The chain employs TRBV12-3 or TRBV12-4 and TRBJ1-1, with a tentative D call TRBD1 (5 bases). The V gene lost 3 bases and the J gene lost 6 bases, with 11 bases spanning the gap. CDR3 length equals 13 residues. CDR3 in DNA: TGTGCCAGCAGTTTCGGGGGGATTTCTGAAGCTTTCTTT. The encoded protein is CASSFGGISEAFF.

The chain recombines TRBV11-2 with TRBJ1-2; D possibly corresponds to TRBD1 (5 bases). Germline CDR1 SGHAT, CDR2 FQNNGV. V was trimmed by 0 bases and J by 8 bases, leaving 13 bases between them. The CDR3 runs 14 residues. The DNA of the CDR3 is TGTGCCAGCAGCTTAGATATAGGGGCCCGGGGCTACACCTTC. It yields the protein CASSLDIGARGYTF. Full variable domain (missing parts from reference TRBV11-2 and TRBJ1-2): EAGVAQSPRYKIIEKRQSVAFWCNPISGHATLYWYQQILGQGPKLLIQFQNNGVVDDSQLPKDRFSAERLKGVDSTLKIQPAKLEDSAVYLCASSLDIGARGYTFGSGTRLTVV.

This chain links TRBV11-3 with TRBJ2-2; 7 positions agree with TRBD2. The CDR3 extends over 17 amino acids. Germline V gives CDR1 SGHNT, CDR2 YENEEA. V gave up 4 bases and J gave up 6 bases; unmatched junction bases: 14. The CDR3 loop is CASSWAGGAGSAGELFF. CDR3 bases: TGTGCCAGCAGCTGGGCAGGAGGAGCGGGGAGCGCCGGGGAGCTGTTTTTT.

This sequence joins TRBV5-6 and TRBJ1-6; TRBD1 is a possible D gene (6 bases). Germline assignment: CDR1 SGHDT and CDR2 YYEEEE. Trimming took off 3 bases at V and 5 bases at J, with 9 bases between the two ends. The CDR3 runs 14 residues. The CDR3 bases are TGTGCCAGCAGCTGGGGGGGCCATAATTCACCCCTCCACTTT. It encodes CASSWGGHNSPLHF.

The V and J genes are TRBV7-3 and TRBJ1-1, with D possibly TRBD1 on 5 matching bases. The ends were cut back, 5 bases at V and 5 bases at J, with 15 bases in the middle. There are 14 residues in the CDR3. The V gene's germline CDR1 is SGHTA and CDR2 FQGTGA. CDR3 sequence (DNA): TGTGCCAGCAGCCCCGGGGGGACTGGGACTGAAGCTTTCTTT. Its protein product is CASSPGGTGTEAFF.

The chain is built from TRBV6-2 or TRBV6-3 and TRBJ2-3; 10 nucleotides agree with TRBD2. The CDR3 covers 15 residues. Germline V CDR1 and CDR2: MNHEY, SVGEGT. The V and J ends lost 4 bases and 4 bases, in that order; junction bases with no gene match: 5. In DNA form, the CDR3 reads TGTGCCAGCAGTTCGAGCGGGGGGGGGTCAGATACGCAGTATTTT. The encoded protein is CASSSSGGGSDTQYF.

The V gene is TRBV5-1, the J gene TRBJ2-1; 8 positions match TRBD2. The CDR3 is made up of 15 amino acids. The ends lost 2 bases at V and 0 bases at J; junction bases unmatched: 1. The germline V gene has CDR1 SGHRS and CDR2 YFSETQ. Here the CDR3 DNA reads TGCGCCAGCAGCTTTGCGGGGGGCTCCTACAATGAGCAGTTCTTC. Translated, it gives CASSFAGGSYNEQFF.

The CDR3 region has the DNA TGTGCCAGCAGCATACTTCCTAGCGGGTCAAGCACAGATACGCAGTATTTT. Translated: CASSILPSGSSTDTQYF. The chain employs TRBV7-2 and TRBJ2-3; 8 nucleotides align to TRBD2. CDR1 is SGHTA, CDR2 FQGNSA, per germline. J lost 0 bases, V lost 5 bases, and 10 bases had no gene match. The CDR3 totals 17 residues.

The V and J genes are TRBV18 and TRBJ1-5; perhaps TRBD1 as D (5 bases). Trimming left V 3 bases short and J 0 bases short, with 12 bases between. CDR1 and CDR2 (germline): KGHSH, LQKENI. This CDR3 is 16 amino acids long. CDR3 bases: TGTGCCAGCTCACCGTCAGGGCCGGGTAGCAATCAGCCCCAGCATTTT. Residues: CASSPSGPGSNQPQHF.

The chain is built from TRBV5-8 and TRBJ1-5; D is ambiguous. There are 15 residues in the CDR3. Germline V gene data show CDR1 as SGHTS and CDR2 as YDEGEE. V lost 6 bases and J lost 2, with 15 bases in between. CDR3 sequence reads: CASTAGRNGNQPQHF. The DNA of the CDR3 is TGTGCCAGCACCGCAGGAAGGAATGGCAATCAGCCCCAGCATTTT.

The chain couples TRBV24-1 to TRBJ2-6, with no clear D. Germline V gene data show CDR1 as KGHDR and CDR2 as SFDVKD. Trimming took off 7 bases at V and 2 bases at J, with 11 bases between the two ends. This CDR3 comprises 15 residues. CDR3 bases: TGTGCCACCAGGCCCTTGACAACTGGGGCCAACGTCCTGACTTTC. Its protein is CATRPLTTGANVLTF.

This chain joins TRBV16 and TRBJ1-5; D is undetermined. This CDR3 is 15 amino acids long. Germline assignment: CDR1 KGHSY and CDR2 FQNENV. V was shortened by 0 bases and J by 3 bases, with 9 bases between the two germline ends. CDR3 in amino acids: CASSQSPVNNQPQHF. In nucleotides, the CDR3 is TGTGCCAGCAGCCAATCTCCCGTAAACAATCAGCCCCAGCATTTT.

The rearrangement links TRBV7-8 to TRBJ1-1, with no clear D. The CDR3 consists of 15 residues. CDR1 is SGHVS and CDR2 is FQNEAQ in the germline V gene. Trimming shortened V by 2 bases and J by 1 base, and 11 bases separated the two germline ends. Here the CDR3 DNA reads TGTGCCAGCAGCTTAATAAGGTGGAGGAACACTGAAGCTTTCTTT. Translated, it gives CASSLIRWRNTEAFF.

The J gene is TRBJ1-1, the V gene TRBV11-2, with a tentative D call TRBD1 (5 bases). Germline values: CDR1 SGHAT, CDR2 FQNNGV. Deletions cut 4 bases from V and 4 bases from J, with 10 bases between. The CDR3 is 13 amino acids. The CDR3 spells CASSSHQGTEAFF. For the CDR3, the DNA is TGTGCCAGCAGCTCTCACCAGGGCACTGAAGCTTTCTTT.

The chain links TRBV7-3 to TRBJ1-1, with TRBD1 matching over 7 bases. V was clipped by 1 base and J by 0 bases; unmatched bases: 11. The length of the CDR3 is 18 residues. Germline V lookup: CDR1 SGHTA, CDR2 FQGTGA. CDR3 loop: CASSLRGGTGNLNTEAFF. CDR3 bases: TGTGCCAGCAGCTTAAGAGGGGGCACCGGGAACCTGAACACTGAAGCTTTCTTT. Based on the CDR3 plus reference TRBV7-3 and TRBJ1-1, the full variable domain is GAGVSQTPSNKVTEKGKYVELRCDPISGHTALYWYRQSLGQGPEFLIYFQGTGAADDSGLPNDRFFAVRPEGSVSTLKIQRTERGDSAVYLCASSLRGGTGNLNTEAFFGQGTRLTVV.

The CDR3 sequence is CASRVPGHTEGYEQYF. CDR3 in DNA: TGTGCCAGCAGGGTCCCGGGACACACCGAGGGATACGAGCAGTACTTC. This rearrangement joins TRBV6-4 to TRBJ2-7; D possibly corresponds to TRBD1 (6 bases). Germline V gene data show CDR1 as MRHNA and CDR2 as SNTAGT. CDR3 length equals 16 residues. The V end was cut by 6 bases, the J end by 4 bases, with 22 bases between.

The chain combines TRBV4-3 with TRBJ2-3; 8 nucleotides agree with TRBD1. Germline loops: CDR1 LGHNA, CDR2 YSLEER. Trimming cost V 4 bases and J 1 base; bases outside gene matches: 7. CDR3 length equals 16 residues. Here the CDR3 DNA reads TGCGCCAGCAGCCGAGGCAGGGGGCGTGGCACAGATACGCAGTATTTT. As protein: CASSRGRGRGTDTQYF.

The rearrangement links TRBV7-6 to TRBJ2-2; D is unclear. Per germline, CDR1 SGHVS and CDR2 FNYEAQ. This CDR3 is 14 amino acids long. Trimming removed 1 base from V and 3 bases from J, with 6 bases in between. In DNA form, the CDR3 reads TGTGCCAGCAGCTTAGATCCCTACACCGGGGAGCTGTTTTTT. The encoded protein is CASSLDPYTGELFF.

The chain uses TRBV25-1 and TRBJ1-1, with 9 nucleotides matching TRBD1. Germline trimming cut 4 bases from V and 6 bases from J; bases unmatched to any gene: 9. Germline V gene data show CDR1 as MGHDK and CDR2 as SYGVNS. The CDR3 extends over 15 amino acids. The CDR3, as DNA: TGTGCCAGCAGTGCCTCGGGACAGGGTTCTTCTGAAGCTTTCTTT. Translation gives CASSASGQGSSEAFF.